The present T cell receptor (beta chain) was sequenced within a study of T cells after yellow fever vaccination. Across the whole study: SMART-Seq v4 Ultra Low Input prepared the low-cell-number fractions. Study-wide results and caveats: Some clonotypes were seen in both the CD4 and the CD8 compartments. These made up a small share and likely arose from convergent recombination.

V lost 2 bases to trimming and J lost 5 bases; unmatched junction nucleotides: 6. Per the germline V gene, CDR1 is SGHTA and CDR2 is FQGNSA. The CDR3 runs to 15 residues. For TCR, cDNA came from 5'RACE template switching, which added a universal primer site and UMIs. TCRdb independently ran MiXCR on the 5' RACE reads; one entry per CDR3 protein. Of tens of thousands of distinct CDR3 sequences in the sample, approximately 7.5% were seen once. Comments on this clonotype: Its antigen is not known.

The sequenced sample was CD8+ T cells sorted from PBMCs, obtained on the day of the yellow fever booster vaccination. The rearrangement joins TRBV7-2 to TRBJ2-3; 8 bases agree with TRBD2. The clonotype comes from a man in his thirties or forties who received the YFV17D yellow fever vaccine. The CDR3 DNA is TGTGCCAGCAGCTTATACGGGAGGGCGGGAGATACGCAGTATTTT. Protein product: CASSLYGRAGDTQYF.